This TCR beta chain was documented in a study of CD4 and CD8 cells across lung adenocarcinoma regions (dated by TCRdb to between 2018 and 2020). For the study in its entirety: Intratumor heterogeneity of the T cell receptor repertoire was examined by comparing tumor centers with tumor margins.

As for this clonotype: What this receptor recognizes is not known. Nothing much larger sits one base from this clone, and base qualities are not available.

The library was built by means of PCR. The sequencing machine was a HiSeq X Ten. The public reads were quality trimmed at Q25 with fastp and then assembled into clones with MiXCR by TCRdb, keeping productive beta chains. Entries that share a CDR3 protein sequence are merged under the most common genes and DNA. In all, the sample holds 8,400 or so distinct CDR3 sequences, and approximately 49% of those were seen once. The top ten clonotypes cover around 18% of the sample. Patients with localized lung adenocarcinoma, a subtype of non-small cell lung cancer, were used as donors. The margins of localized lung adenocarcinomas were where the samples came from. For TCR repertoire analysis, CD4+ T cells taken from tumor tissue were profiled apart from CD8+ T cells. Counted from cysteine to phenylalanine, this CDR3 has 12 amino acids. Only the CDR3 part of the read is kept: 36 bases, read in frame from the first base. The junction shows trimming of 4 bases on V and 7 bases on J, plus 8 bases between the germline ends. CDR1 and CDR2, looked up from the germline V gene, are MNHEY and SVGAGI.

The sample comprised CD4+ T cells from the margin of a lung tumor. The label giving this sample's cell subset or site can be read as: tumor margin region. The sequence derives from a female donor with lung adenocarcinoma. The CD4 and CD8 labels of this study may be unreliable. The chain is assembled from TRBV6-5 and TRBJ1-5; possibly the D gene is TRBD1, per 5 matching bases. The nucleotide sequence reads as follows: TGTGCCAGCAGTTCAGGGTACCAGCCCCAGCATTTT. Translated, it gives CASSSGYQPQHF.